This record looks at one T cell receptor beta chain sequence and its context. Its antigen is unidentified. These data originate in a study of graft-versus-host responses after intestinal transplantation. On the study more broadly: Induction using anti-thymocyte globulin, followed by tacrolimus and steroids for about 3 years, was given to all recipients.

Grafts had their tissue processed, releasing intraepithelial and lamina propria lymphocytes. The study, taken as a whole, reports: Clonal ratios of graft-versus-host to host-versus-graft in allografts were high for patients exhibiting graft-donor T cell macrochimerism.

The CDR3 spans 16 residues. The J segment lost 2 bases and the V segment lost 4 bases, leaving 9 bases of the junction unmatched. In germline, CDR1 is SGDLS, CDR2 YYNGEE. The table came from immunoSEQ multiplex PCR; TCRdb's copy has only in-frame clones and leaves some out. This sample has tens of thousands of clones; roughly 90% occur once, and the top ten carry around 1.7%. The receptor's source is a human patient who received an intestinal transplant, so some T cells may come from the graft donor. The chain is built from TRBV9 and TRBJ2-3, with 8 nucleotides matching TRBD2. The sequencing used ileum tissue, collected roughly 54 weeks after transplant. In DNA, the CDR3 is TGTGCCAGCAGCCCCCGGGTAGCGGGGACCACAGATACGCAGTATTTT. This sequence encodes CASSPRVAGTTDTQYF.